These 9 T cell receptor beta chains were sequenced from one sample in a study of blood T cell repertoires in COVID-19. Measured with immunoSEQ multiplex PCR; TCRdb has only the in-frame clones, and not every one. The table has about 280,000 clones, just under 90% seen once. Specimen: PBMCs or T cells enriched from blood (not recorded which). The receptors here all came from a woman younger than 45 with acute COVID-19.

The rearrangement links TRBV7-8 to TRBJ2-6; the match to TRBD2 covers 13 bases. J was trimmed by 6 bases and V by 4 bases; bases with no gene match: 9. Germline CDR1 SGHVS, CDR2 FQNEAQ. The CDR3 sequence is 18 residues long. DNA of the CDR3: TGTGCCAGCAGCTCCCGGACTAGCGGGAGTCGAGAGGCCAACGTCCTGACTTTC. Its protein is CASSSRTSGSREANVLTF.

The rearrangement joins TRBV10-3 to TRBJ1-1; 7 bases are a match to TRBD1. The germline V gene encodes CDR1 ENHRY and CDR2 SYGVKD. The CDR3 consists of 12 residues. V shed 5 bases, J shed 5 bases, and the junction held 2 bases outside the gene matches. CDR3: CAISKTGTEAFF. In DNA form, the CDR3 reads TGTGCCATCAGTAAGACAGGGACTGAAGCTTTCTTT.

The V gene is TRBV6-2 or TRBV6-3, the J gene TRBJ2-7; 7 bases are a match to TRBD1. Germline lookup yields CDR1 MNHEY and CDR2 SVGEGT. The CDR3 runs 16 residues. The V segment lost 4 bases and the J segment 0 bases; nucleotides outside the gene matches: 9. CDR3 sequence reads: CASSSPSTGSSYEQYF. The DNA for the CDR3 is TGTGCCAGCAGTTCCCCCTCGACAGGGAGCTCCTACGAGCAGTACTTC.

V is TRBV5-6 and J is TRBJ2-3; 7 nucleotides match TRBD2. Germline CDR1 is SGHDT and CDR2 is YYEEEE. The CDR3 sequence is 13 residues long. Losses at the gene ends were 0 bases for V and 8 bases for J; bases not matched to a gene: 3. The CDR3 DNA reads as TGTGCCAGCAGCTTGGCTCTAGCGGTTACGCAGTATTTT. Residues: CASSLALAVTQYF.

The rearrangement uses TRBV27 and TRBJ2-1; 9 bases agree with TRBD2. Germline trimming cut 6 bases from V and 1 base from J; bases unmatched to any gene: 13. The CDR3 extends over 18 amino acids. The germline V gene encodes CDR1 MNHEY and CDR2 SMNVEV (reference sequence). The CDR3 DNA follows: TGTGCCAGCAGCCAAGGACTAGCGTCCGTTTTTTCCTACAATGAGCAGTTCTTC. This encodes CASSQGLASVFSYNEQFF.

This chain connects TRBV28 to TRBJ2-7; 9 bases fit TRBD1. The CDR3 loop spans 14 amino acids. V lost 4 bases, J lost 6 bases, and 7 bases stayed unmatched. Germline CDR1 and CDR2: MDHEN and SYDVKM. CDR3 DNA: TGTGCCAGCAGTTCCTCTGGGACAGGGTTCGAGCAGTACTTC. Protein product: CASSSSGTGFEQYF.

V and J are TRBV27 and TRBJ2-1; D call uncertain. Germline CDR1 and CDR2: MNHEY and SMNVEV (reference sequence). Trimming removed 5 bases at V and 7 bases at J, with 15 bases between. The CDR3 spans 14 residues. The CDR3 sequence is CASSPRGKKNEQFF. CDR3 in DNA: TGTGCCAGCAGTCCCCGCGGTAAGAAGAATGAGCAGTTCTTC.

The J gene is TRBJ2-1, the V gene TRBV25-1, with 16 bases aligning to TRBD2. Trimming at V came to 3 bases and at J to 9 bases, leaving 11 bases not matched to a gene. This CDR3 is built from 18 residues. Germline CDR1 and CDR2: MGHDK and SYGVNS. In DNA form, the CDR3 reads TGTGCCAGCAGTGATGCGGGACTAGCGGGAGGGCTGTTTGGTGAGCAGTTCTTC. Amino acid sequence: CASSDAGLAGGLFGEQFF.

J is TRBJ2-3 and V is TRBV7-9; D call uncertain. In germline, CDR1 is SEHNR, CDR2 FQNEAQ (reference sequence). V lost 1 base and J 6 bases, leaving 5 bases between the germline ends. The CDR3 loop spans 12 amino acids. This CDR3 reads CASSLGEDTQYF. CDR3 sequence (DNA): TGTGCCAGCAGCTTAGGAGAGGATACGCAGTATTTT. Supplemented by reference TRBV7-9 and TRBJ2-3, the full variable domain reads DTGVSQNPRHKITKRGQNVTFRCDPISEHNRLYWYRQTLGQGPEFLTYFQNEAQLEKSRLLSDRFSAERPKGSFSTLEIQRTEQGDSAMYLCASSLGEDTQYFGPGTRLTVL.